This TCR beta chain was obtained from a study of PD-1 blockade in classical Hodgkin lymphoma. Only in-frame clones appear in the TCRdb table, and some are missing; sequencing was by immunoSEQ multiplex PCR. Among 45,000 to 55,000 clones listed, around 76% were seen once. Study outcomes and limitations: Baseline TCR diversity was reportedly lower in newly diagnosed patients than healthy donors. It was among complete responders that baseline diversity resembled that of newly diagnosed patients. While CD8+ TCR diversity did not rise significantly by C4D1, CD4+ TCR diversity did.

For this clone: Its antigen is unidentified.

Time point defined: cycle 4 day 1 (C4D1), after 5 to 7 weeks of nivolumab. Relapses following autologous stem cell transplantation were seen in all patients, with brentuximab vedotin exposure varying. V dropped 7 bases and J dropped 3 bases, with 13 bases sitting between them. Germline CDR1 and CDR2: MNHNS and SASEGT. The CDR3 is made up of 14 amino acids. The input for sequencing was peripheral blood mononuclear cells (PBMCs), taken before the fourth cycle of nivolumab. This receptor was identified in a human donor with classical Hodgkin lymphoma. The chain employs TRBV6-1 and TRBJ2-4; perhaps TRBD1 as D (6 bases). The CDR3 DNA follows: TGTGCCAGCAACAGAAGGGGGATCAAAAACATTCAGTACTTC. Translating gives CASNRRGIKNIQYF.